One T cell receptor (beta chain) is described in this entry. Its antigen is unknown. The CDR3 has 12 residues. Germline loops: CDR1 MNHEY, CDR2 SMNVEV (reference sequence). V shed 4 bases and J shed 8 bases, with 9 bases lying between them. The data are from a study of shared clonotypes between healthy human individuals. Study-wide context: The cohort comprised a couple of women and a few men. Their ages spanned 18 to 49 years.

General observations from the study: Rarefaction analysis demonstrated incomplete sorted-subset sequencing notwithstanding large depth.

Some 27,000 T cell genomes, or roughly 200 ng DNA, went into the sorted-subset replicate PCRs. Here immunoSEQ multiplex PCR was the method, and the copy in TCRdb shows in-frame clones only, minus some. The sample gives millions of clones, 90% to 95% of which show up once; 0.13% to 0.15% is in the top ten. The rearrangement uses TRBV27 and TRBJ2-4; maybe TRBD1 (5 bases). Sequenced input: naive CD4+ T cells sorted from blood. Subset indicated: CD45RA+ positively selected. This sequence was found in a man between 18 and 35 years old in good health. CDR3 DNA sequence: TGTGCCAGCAGTTCCGTAGGGGACATTCAGTACTTC. Translation: CASSSVGDIQYF.